These 27 T cell receptor beta chains share one sample of origin, sequenced in a study of Ad26.COV2.S vaccination and SARS-CoV-2 variants. TCRdb's table, derived via immunoSEQ multiplex PCR, lists solely in-frame clones and lacks some. The table records some 190,000 clones, roughly 87% of them present only once. This material consisted of peripheral blood, taken after recovery from COVID-19. The origin of the receptors is a human donor who had recovered from COVID-19.

The chain employs TRBV11-1 and TRBJ2-1; a possible D gene is TRBD2 (6 bases). Germline CDR1 and CDR2: SGHAT and FQDESV (reference sequence). V was shortened by 8 bases and J by 8 bases, with 22 bases between the two germline ends. The CDR3 length is 15 residues. DNA of the CDR3: TGTGCCAGCGCCAGGAGGGACTCCAGGGAGTATGAGCAGTTCTTC. This codes for CASARRDSREYEQFF.

The chain is built from TRBV5-5 and TRBJ2-5, with D unresolved. In germline, CDR1 is SGHKS, CDR2 YYEKEE (reference sequence). Trimming shortened V by 6 bases and J by 2 bases, and 8 bases separated the two germline ends. The CDR3 extends over 12 amino acids. The CDR3 reads CASMMGQETQYF. CDR3 DNA sequence: TGTGCCAGCATGATGGGACAAGAGACCCAGTACTTC.

The V call is TRBV2, the J call TRBJ2-3; TRBD2 matches 7 bases. CDR1 and CDR2 (germline): SNHLY, FYNNEI. Unmatched junction bases numbered 6, after V lost 8 bases and J lost 1 base. This CDR3 has 14 amino acids. For the CDR3, the DNA is TGTGCCAGCCCGGGAGCGGGACGCACAGATACGCAGTATTTT. This translates into CASPGAGRTDTQYF.

The DNA of the CDR3 is TGTGCCATCAGTGAGAGTCAGGGTAGGAGGCTAGCCAAAAACATTCAGTACTTC. Translation: CAISESQGRRLAKNIQYF. V gene TRBV10-3 combines with J gene TRBJ2-4; D is perhaps TRBD1 or TRBD2 (5 bases each). Germline V gives CDR1 ENHRY, CDR2 SYGVKD. V was shortened by 2 bases and J by 0 bases, with 17 bases between the two germline ends. The CDR3 covers 18 residues.

The V and J genes are TRBV4-1 and TRBJ1-5; tentatively, D is TRBD1 (5 bases). V was shortened by 3 bases and J by 3 bases, with 15 bases between the two germline ends. The CDR3 length is 16 residues. The germline V gene has CDR1 MGHRA and CDR2 YSYEKL. The CDR3 region is CASSQPQRQHNQPQHF. The CDR3 bases are TGCGCCAGCAGCCAGCCTCAAAGACAGCACAATCAGCCCCAGCATTTT.

The V call is TRBV6-6, the J call TRBJ2-7; unclear D gene. The V end was cut by 0 bases, the J end by 1 base, with 7 bases between. The germline CDR1 and CDR2 sequences are MNHNY and SVGAGI (reference sequence). This CDR3 has 14 residues. The CDR3 coding sequence is TGTGCCAGCAGTTACTCGTTCACTTCCTACGAGCAGTACTTC. Protein product: CASSYSFTSYEQYF.

The chain couples TRBV9 to TRBJ2-5; weak D call: TRBD1 (5 bases). Germline CDR1 SGDLS, CDR2 YYNGEE. CDR3 length: 12 residues. Trimming left V 5 bases short and J 7 bases short, with 12 bases between. The CDR3, as DNA: TGTGCCAGCAGTTCCGGGCAGGGGACCCAGTACTTC. It is translated as CASSSGQGTQYF. The whole variable domain, filled in from reference TRBV9 and TRBJ2-5, reads DSGVTQTPKHLITATGQRVTLRCSPRSGDLSVYWYQQSLDQGLQFLIQYYNGEERAKGNILERFSAQQFPDLHSELNLSSLELGDSALYFCASSSGQGTQYFGPGTRLLVL.

Here the CDR3 DNA reads TGTGCCAGCAAGCAGGCCAGGGGCCTTTACGAGCAGTACTTC. This encodes CASKQARGLYEQYF. The V call is TRBV6-5, the J call TRBJ2-7, with D perhaps matching TRBD1 (6 bases). The V gene's germline CDR1 is MNHEY and CDR2 SVGAGI. The CDR3 is made up of 14 amino acids. The V end was cut by 7 bases, the J end by 4 bases, with 17 bases between.

The chain uses TRBV11-3 and TRBJ2-7; no reliable D call. The CDR3 runs to 14 residues. Per the germline V gene, CDR1 is SGHNT and CDR2 is YENEEA. The V end was cut by 6 bases, the J end by 4 bases, with 16 bases between. CDR3 bases: TGTGCCAGCAGACATTGGCCCTATCATTACGAGCAGTACTTC. Protein sequence: CASRHWPYHYEQYF.

The chain is built from TRBV10-1 and TRBJ2-7, with D possibly TRBD2 on 7 matching bases. The CDR3 runs to 16 residues. V was clipped by 3 bases and J by 2 bases, with 17 bases between them. Germline CDR1 is WNHNN and CDR2 is SYGVQD (reference sequence). CDR3 sequence reads: CASSDRGAKDPYEQYF. CDR3 bases: TGCGCCAGCAGTGACCGGGGGGCTAAAGATCCCTACGAGCAGTACTTC.

The chain is built from TRBV6-5 and TRBJ1-1; 9 bases are shared with TRBD1. The CDR3 totals 14 residues. The germline V gene encodes CDR1 MNHEY and CDR2 SVGAGI. V lost 6 bases to trimming and J lost 4 bases; unmatched junction nucleotides: 6. The CDR3 sequence: CASRGTGWGTEAFF. The CDR3 nucleotides read TGTGCCAGCAGGGGGACAGGGTGGGGCACTGAAGCTTTCTTT.

The V call is TRBV12-3 or TRBV12-4, the J call TRBJ2-7; D is unresolved. V was shortened by 5 bases and J by 3 bases, with 5 bases between the two germline ends. The CDR3 sequence is 11 residues long. CDR3 region: CASSPDYEQYF. For the CDR3, the DNA is TGTGCCAGCAGTCCCGACTACGAGCAGTACTTC.

The gene calls are TRBV4-2 and TRBJ2-7; 9 positions match TRBD2. J was trimmed by 0 bases and V by 1 base; bases with no gene match: 10. The CDR3 spans 18 residues. The germline CDR1 and CDR2 sequences are LGHNA and YNFKEQ. The CDR3 spells CASSQGGLAGESSYEQYF. The CDR3, as DNA: TGTGCCAGCAGCCAAGGAGGATTAGCGGGGGAAAGCTCCTACGAGCAGTACTTC.

The J gene is TRBJ2-7, the V gene TRBV5-1; 11 bases fit TRBD1. Looked up from germline, CDR1 is SGHRS and CDR2 is YFSETQ. The CDR3 sequence is 15 residues long. V lost 1 base and J lost 7; bases outside the gene matches: 7. For the CDR3, the DNA is TGCGCCAGCAGCTTGTCCGGGACAGGGGGTGGAGAGCAGTACTTC. This translates into CASSLSGTGGGEQYF. Supplemented by reference TRBV5-1 and TRBJ2-7, the full variable domain reads KAGVTQTPRYLIKTRGQQVTLSCSPISGHRSVSWYQQTPGQGLQFLFEYFSETQRNKGNFPGRFSGRQFSNSRSEMNVSTLELGDSALYLCASSLSGTGGGEQYFGPGTRLTVT.

CDR3 residues: CATSPALQYNEQFF. For the CDR3, the DNA is TGTGCCACCAGCCCCGCCCTACAGTACAATGAGCAGTTCTTC. The J gene is TRBJ2-1, the V gene TRBV15, with D unclear. The CDR3 has 14 residues. Germline V gene data show CDR1 as LNHNV and CDR2 as YYDKDF (reference sequence). With 5 bases removed from V and 4 bases from J, the gap between germline ends came to 12 bases.

This chain joins TRBV3-1 (or the pseudogene TRBV3-2) and TRBJ2-1; 13 bases line up with TRBD2. With 4 bases clipped from V and 3 bases from J, the junction kept 3 bases outside the gene matches. The CDR3 runs to 16 residues. In germline, CDR1 is LGHDT, CDR2 YNNKEL (reference sequence). This CDR3 is CASSLGTSGIYNEQFF. For the CDR3, the DNA is TGTGCCAGCAGCCTAGGGACTAGCGGGATCTACAATGAGCAGTTCTTC.

The rearrangement joins TRBV5-6 to TRBJ1-2; 7 nucleotides agree with TRBD1. V dropped 3 bases and J dropped 2; count of bases not matched to a gene: 4. The CDR3 has 14 amino acids. CDR1 is SGHDT, CDR2 YYEEEE, per germline. CDR3 residues: CASSSRGVNYGYTF. CDR3 nucleotide sequence: TGTGCCAGCAGCTCCAGGGGGGTAAACTATGGCTACACCTTC.

The CDR3 nucleotides read TGTGCCACCAGCAGAGAAGGGGGTCCCTACGAGCAGTACTTC. Amino acids: CATSREGGPYEQYF. This chain joins TRBV15 and TRBJ2-7, with D possibly being TRBD1 (6 bases). Germline lookup yields CDR1 LNHNV and CDR2 YYDKDF (reference sequence). Trimming stripped 0 bases from V and 2 bases from J, with 8 bases between. The length of the CDR3 is 14 residues. Looking up the rest from reference TRBV15 and TRBJ2-7 gives the full variable domain: DAMVIQNPRYQVTQFGKPVTLSCSQTLNHNVMYWYQQKSSQAPKLLFHYYDKDFNNEADTPDNFQSRRPNTSFCFLDIRSPGLGDTAMYLCATSREGGPYEQYFGPGTRLTVT.

A few counts support this clone. This rearrangement joins TRBV6-5 to TRBJ1-5; 8 bases align to TRBD1. J gave up 6 bases and V 8 bases, and 3 bases lay outside the gene matches. The CDR3 runs 12 residues. Germline V CDR1 and CDR2: MNHEY, SVGAGI. The CDR3 DNA sequence: TGTGCCAGCGGGCAGGGGGCTCAGCCCCAGCATTTT. It encodes CASGQGAQPQHF.

Only one count was recorded for this clone. J is TRBJ2-3 and V is TRBV6-1, with TRBD2 matching 8 bases. The CDR3 contains 13 residues. The J segment lost 14 bases and the V segment lost 2 bases, leaving 9 bases of the junction unmatched. Germline loops: CDR1 MNHNS, CDR2 SASEGT. For the CDR3, the DNA is TGTGCCAGCAGTGAAAGAGCGGGAGCCCGGGGGTATTTT. It yields the protein CASSERAGARGYF.

The chain combines TRBV15 with TRBJ1-1; 8 bases agree with TRBD1. The length of the CDR3 is 14 residues. Germline V lookup: CDR1 LNHNV, CDR2 YYDKDF (reference sequence). J was trimmed by 4 bases and V by 5 bases; bases with no gene match: 6. CDR3 protein: CATSFRTGSTEAFF. The CDR3 coding sequence is TGTGCCACCAGCTTCCGGACAGGGAGCACTGAAGCTTTCTTT.

The chain couples TRBV10-2 to TRBJ1-2; tentatively, D is TRBD1 (5 bases). Trimming removed 3 bases from V and 2 bases from J, with 7 bases in between. This CDR3 region has 13 residues. Germline values: CDR1 WSHSY, CDR2 SAAADI. CDR3 bases: TGCGCCAGCAGTGAACGGGACAACTATGGCTACACCTTC. Translating it yields CASSERDNYGYTF.

V gene TRBV9 combines with J gene TRBJ2-1; unclear D gene. V was pared by 0 bases and J by 9 bases, with 10 bases between. The CDR3 contains 13 residues. Germline V gene lookup returns CDR1 SGDLS and CDR2 YYNGEE. Written as DNA, the CDR3 is TGTGCCAGCAGCGTAGTTCAAACGGGTGAGCAGTTCTTC. It yields the protein CASSVVQTGEQFF. The full variable domain, with the rest looked up from reference TRBV9 and TRBJ2-1, is DSGVTQTPKHLITATGQRVTLRCSPRSGDLSVYWYQQSLDQGLQFLIQYYNGEERAKGNILERFSAQQFPDLHSELNLSSLELGDSALYFCASSVVQTGEQFFGPGTRLTVL.

The rearrangement joins TRBV4-1 to TRBJ1-2; D remains unclear. This CDR3 spans 16 amino acids. In germline, CDR1 is MGHRA, CDR2 YSYEKL. Trimming removed 1 base from V and 4 bases from J, with 16 bases in between. The CDR3 sequence is CASSQAELPASYGYTF. Written as DNA, the CDR3 is TGCGCCAGCAGCCAAGCAGAGCTACCAGCTAGCTATGGCTACACCTTC.

In this sample, this clone turned up once. V and J are TRBV3-1 (or the pseudogene TRBV3-2) and TRBJ2-5, with D perhaps given as TRBD1 or TRBD2 (7 bases each). The CDR3 is 16 amino acids. CDR1 and CDR2 from the germline V gene are LGHDT and YNNKEL (reference sequence). The ends were cut back, 4 bases at V and 7 bases at J, with 22 bases in the middle. Here the CDR3 reads CASSRMGEGAEGTQYF. CDR3 sequence (DNA): TGTGCCAGCAGCCGAATGGGGGAGGGGGCGGAGGGGACCCAGTACTTC.

The chain carries TRBV2 and TRBJ2-1; D possibly corresponds to TRBD1 (5 bases). Germline values: CDR1 SNHLY, CDR2 FYNNEI. V was clipped by 4 bases and J by 7 bases, with 8 bases between them. CDR3 length equals 12 residues. CDR3 in DNA: TGTGCCAGCAGTGTTCAGGGTAATGAGCAGTTCTTC. This encodes CASSVQGNEQFF.

The chain has TRBV11-1 and TRBJ1-2, with D possibly matching TRBD1 (6 bases). The germline V gene encodes CDR1 SGHAT and CDR2 FQDESV (reference sequence). The CDR3 is made up of 14 amino acids. V was cut by 5 bases and J by 0 bases, with 10 bases left in between. Written as DNA, the CDR3 is TGTGCCAGCAGCCCGGACAGAGCTAACTATGGCTACACCTTC. Encoded protein: CASSPDRANYGYTF.